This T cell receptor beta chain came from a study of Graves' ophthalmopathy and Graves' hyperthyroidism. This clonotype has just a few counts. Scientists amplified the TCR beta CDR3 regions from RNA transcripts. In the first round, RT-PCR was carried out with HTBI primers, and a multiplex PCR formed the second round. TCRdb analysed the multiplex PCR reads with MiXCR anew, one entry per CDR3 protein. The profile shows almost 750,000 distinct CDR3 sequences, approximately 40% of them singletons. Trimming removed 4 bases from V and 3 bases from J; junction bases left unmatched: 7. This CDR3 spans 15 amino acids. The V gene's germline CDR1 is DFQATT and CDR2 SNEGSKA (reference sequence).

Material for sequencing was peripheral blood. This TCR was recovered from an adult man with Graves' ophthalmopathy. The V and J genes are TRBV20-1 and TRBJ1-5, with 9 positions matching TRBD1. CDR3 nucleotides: TGCAGTGCTATAGGGACAGGGTGGGACAATCAGCCCCAGCATTTT. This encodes CSAIGTGWDNQPQHF.